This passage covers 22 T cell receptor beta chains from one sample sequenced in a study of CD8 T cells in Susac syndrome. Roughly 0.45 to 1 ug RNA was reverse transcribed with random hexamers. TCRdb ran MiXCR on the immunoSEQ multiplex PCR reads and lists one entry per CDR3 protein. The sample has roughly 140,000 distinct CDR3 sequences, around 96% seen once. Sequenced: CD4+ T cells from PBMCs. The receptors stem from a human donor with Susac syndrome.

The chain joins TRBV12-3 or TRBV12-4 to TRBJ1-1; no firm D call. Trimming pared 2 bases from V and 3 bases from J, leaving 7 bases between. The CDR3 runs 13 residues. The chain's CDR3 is CASSLQLYTEAFF. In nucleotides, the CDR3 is TGTGCCAGCAGTTTACAGCTATACACTGAAGCTTTCTTT.

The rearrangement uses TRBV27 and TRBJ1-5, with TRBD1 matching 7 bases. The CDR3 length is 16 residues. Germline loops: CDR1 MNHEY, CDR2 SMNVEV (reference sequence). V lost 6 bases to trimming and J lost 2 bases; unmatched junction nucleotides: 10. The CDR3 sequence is CASRGDSPLGNQPQHF. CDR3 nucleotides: TGTGCCAGCAGGGGGGACAGCCCCCTGGGCAATCAGCCCCAGCATTTT.

CDR3 bases: TGTGCCAGCAGTGAAGCAGGGGATGGCTACACCTTC. Protein: CASSEAGDGYTF. The chain employs TRBV2 and TRBJ1-2, with a possible D match to TRBD1 (5 bases). Trimming stripped 0 bases from V and 6 bases from J, with 5 bases between. This CDR3 comprises 12 residues. From germline, CDR1 is SNHLY and CDR2 FYNNEI.

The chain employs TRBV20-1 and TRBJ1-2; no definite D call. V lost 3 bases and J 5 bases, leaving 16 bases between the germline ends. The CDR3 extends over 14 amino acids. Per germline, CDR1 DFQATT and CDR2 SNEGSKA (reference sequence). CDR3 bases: TGCAGTGCTAGTTCCCCCGGGGAAGGGTATGGCTACACCTTC. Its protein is CSASSPGEGYGYTF.

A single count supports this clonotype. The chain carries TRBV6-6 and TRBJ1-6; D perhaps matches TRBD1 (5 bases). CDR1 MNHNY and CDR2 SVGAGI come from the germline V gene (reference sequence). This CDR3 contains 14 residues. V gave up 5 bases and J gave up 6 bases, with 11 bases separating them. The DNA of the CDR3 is TGTGCCAGCAGTGACAGAATTCTTAATTCACCCCTCCACTTT. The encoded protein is CASSDRILNSPLHF.

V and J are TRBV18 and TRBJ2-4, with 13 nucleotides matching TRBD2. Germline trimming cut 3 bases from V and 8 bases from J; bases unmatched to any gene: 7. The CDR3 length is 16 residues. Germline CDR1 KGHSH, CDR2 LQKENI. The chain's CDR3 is CASSPGTSGATHIQYF. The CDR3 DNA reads TGTGCCAGCTCACCTGGGACTAGCGGGGCTACCCACATTCAGTACTTC.

Here the CDR3 DNA reads TGCAGCGTTAGCGGGGGCGGGGAGACCCAGTACTTC. This translates into CSVSGGGETQYF. The rearrangement uses TRBV20-1 and TRBJ2-5; 9 positions match TRBD2. Germline values: CDR1 DFQATT, CDR2 SNEGSKA (reference sequence). The CDR3 loop spans 12 amino acids.

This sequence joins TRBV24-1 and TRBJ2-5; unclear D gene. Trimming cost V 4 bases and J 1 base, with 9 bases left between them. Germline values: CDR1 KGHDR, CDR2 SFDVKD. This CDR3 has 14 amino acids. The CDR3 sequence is CATSDPRFQETQYF. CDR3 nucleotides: TGTGCCACCAGTGACCCCCGATTCCAAGAGACCCAGTACTTC.

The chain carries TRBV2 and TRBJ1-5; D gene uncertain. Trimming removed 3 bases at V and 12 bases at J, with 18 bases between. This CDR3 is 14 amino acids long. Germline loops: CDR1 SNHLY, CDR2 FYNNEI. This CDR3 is CASSEVAPGGLQHF. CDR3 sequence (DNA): TGTGCCAGCAGTGAGGTAGCCCCCGGAGGTCTCCAGCATTTT.

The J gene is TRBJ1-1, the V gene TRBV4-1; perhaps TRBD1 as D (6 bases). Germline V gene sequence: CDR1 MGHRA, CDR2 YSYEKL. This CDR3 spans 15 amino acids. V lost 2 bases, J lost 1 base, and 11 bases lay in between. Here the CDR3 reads CASSQPGTTNTEAFF. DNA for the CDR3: TGCGCCAGCAGCCAACCCGGGACAACGAACACTGAAGCTTTCTTT.

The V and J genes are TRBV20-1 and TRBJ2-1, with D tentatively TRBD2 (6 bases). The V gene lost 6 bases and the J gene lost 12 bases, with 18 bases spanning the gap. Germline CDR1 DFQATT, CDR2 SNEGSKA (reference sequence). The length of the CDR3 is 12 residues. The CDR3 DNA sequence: TGCAGTGCGCCGACAGCGGGTCGGGGGCAGTTCTTC. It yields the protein CSAPTAGRGQFF.

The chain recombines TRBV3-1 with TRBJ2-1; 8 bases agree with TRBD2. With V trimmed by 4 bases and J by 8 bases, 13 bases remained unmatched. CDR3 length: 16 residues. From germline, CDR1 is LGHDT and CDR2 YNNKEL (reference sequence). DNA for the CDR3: TGTGCCAGCAGCCCGAGGGACCAGCGGGGGCCCCATGAGCAGTTCTTC. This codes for CASSPRDQRGPHEQFF.

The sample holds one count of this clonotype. The CDR3 nucleotides read TGTGCCAGCAGTGTTGTCGGACTGGGGCAGTTCTTC. Translation gives CASSVVGLGQFF. V is TRBV2 and J is TRBJ2-1; D might be TRBD2 (5 bases). This CDR3 is built from 12 residues. Germline V gene lookup returns CDR1 SNHLY and CDR2 FYNNEI. Between the trimmed V and J ends, which lost 4 bases and 12 bases, there was a span of 13 bases. The variable domain in full, completed from reference TRBV2 and TRBJ2-1, reads EPEVTQTPSHQVTQMGQEVILRCVPISNHLYFYWYRQILGQKVEFLVSFYNNEISEKSEIFDDQFSVERPDGSNFTLKIRSTKLEDSAMYFCASSVVGLGQFFGPGTRLTVL.

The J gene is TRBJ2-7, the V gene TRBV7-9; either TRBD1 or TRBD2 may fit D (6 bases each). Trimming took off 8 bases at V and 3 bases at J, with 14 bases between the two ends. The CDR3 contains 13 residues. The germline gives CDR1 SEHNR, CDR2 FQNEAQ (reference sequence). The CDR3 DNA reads TGTGCCAGCGGAGGAAAGGGGGGCTACGAGCAGTACTTC. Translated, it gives CASGGKGGYEQYF.

The CDR3 here is CSVEWERPGYTF. In DNA, the CDR3 is TGCAGCGTTGAATGGGAGCGGCCGGGCTACACCTTC. J is TRBJ1-2 and V is TRBV29-1; D uncertain. The length of the CDR3 is 12 residues. Germline loops: CDR1 SQVTM, CDR2 ANQGSEA. Trimming shortened V by 2 bases and J by 8 bases, and 12 bases separated the two germline ends.

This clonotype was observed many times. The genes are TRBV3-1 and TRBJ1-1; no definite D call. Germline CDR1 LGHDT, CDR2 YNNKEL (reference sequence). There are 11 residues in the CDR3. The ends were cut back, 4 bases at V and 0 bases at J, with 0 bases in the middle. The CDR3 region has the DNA TGTGCCAGCAGCCTGAACACTGAAGCTTTCTTT. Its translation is CASSLNTEAFF.

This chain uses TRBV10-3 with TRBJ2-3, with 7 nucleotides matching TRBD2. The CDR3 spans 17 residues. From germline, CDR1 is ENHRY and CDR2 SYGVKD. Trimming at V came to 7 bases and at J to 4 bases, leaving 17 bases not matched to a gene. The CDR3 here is CAITNPGGLGSPDTQYF. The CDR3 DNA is TGTGCCATCACTAATCCCGGAGGACTAGGATCCCCAGATACGCAGTATTTT.

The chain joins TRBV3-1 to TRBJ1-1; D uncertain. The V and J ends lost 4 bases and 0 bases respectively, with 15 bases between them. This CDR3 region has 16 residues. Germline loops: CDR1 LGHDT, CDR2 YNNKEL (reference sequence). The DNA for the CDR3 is TGTGCCAGCAGCCCCTTTAGGGCAAGCGTGAACACTGAAGCTTTCTTT. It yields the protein CASSPFRASVNTEAFF.

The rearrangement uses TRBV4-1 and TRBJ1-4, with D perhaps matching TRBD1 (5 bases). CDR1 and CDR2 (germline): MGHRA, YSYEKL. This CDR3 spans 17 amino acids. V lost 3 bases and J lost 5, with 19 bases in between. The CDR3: CASSQPTGRNINEKLFF. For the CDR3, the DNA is TGCGCCAGCAGCCAGCCCACGGGGCGGAACATAAATGAAAAACTGTTTTTT.

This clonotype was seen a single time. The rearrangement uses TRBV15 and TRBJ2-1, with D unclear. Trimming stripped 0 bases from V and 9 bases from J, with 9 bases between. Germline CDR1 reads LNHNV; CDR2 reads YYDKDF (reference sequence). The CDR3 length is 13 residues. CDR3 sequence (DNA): TGTGCCACCAGCAGAGATCCCCGCGGTGAGCAGTTCTTC. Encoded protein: CATSRDPRGEQFF.

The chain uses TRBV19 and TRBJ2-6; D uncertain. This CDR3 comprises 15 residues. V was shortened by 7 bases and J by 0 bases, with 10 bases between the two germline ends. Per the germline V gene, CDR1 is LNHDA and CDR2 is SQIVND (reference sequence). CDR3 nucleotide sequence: TGTGCCAGTATCGGGTCATACTCTGGGGCCAACGTCCTGACTTTC. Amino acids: CASIGSYSGANVLTF.

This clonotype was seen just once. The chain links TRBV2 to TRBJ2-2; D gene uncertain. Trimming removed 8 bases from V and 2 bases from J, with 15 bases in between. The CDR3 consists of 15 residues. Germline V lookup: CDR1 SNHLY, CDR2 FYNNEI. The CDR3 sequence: CASQWAPANTGELFF. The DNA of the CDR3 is TGTGCCAGCCAATGGGCTCCTGCTAACACCGGGGAGCTGTTTTTT.